These 3 T cell receptor beta chains share one sample of origin, sequenced in a study of blood T cell repertoires in COVID-19. Using immunoSEQ multiplex PCR, the repertoire was profiled, and TCRdb retains in-frame clones only, with some absent. This table has over 50,000 clones, 70% to 90% appearing once. The specimen was peripheral blood. The source is a man aged 55-75 years with acute or convalescent COVID-19.

The rearrangement uses TRBV18 and TRBJ1-3; the match to TRBD1 covers 9 bases. Unmatched junction bases numbered 6, after V lost 3 bases and J lost 0 bases. Germline CDR1 and CDR2: KGHSH and LQKENI. The CDR3 sequence is 17 residues long. The CDR3 DNA sequence: TGTGCCAGCTCACCGAGGACAGGGGAATACTCTGGAAACACCATATATTTT. Its protein is CASSPRTGEYSGNTIYF. The variable domain in full, completed from reference TRBV18 and TRBJ1-3, reads NAGVMQNPRHLVRRRGQEARLRCSPMKGHSHVYWYRQLPEEGLKFMVYLQKENIIDESGMPKERFSAEFPKEGPSILRIQQVVRGDSAAYFCASSPRTGEYSGNTIYFGEGSWLTVV.

The CDR3 region is CASRDRGIANYGYTF. The CDR3 DNA reads TGCGCCAGCAGGGACCGGGGGATTGCCAACTATGGCTACACCTTC. The genes are TRBV5-1 and TRBJ1-2, with D possibly being TRBD1 (5 bases). The V end lost 5 bases, the J end lost 2 bases, and 16 bases lay between the germline ends. CDR3 length: 15 amino acids. Germline CDR1 reads SGHRS; CDR2 reads YFSETQ.

This clone was counted a single time. The chain recombines TRBV19 with TRBJ1-5, with a tentative D call TRBD1 (5 bases). V lost 4 bases and J lost 7, with 11 bases in between. This CDR3 comprises 13 residues. Germline loops: CDR1 LNHDA, CDR2 SQIVND (reference sequence). This CDR3 is CASSSRQGQPQHF. The CDR3 DNA follows: TGTGCCAGTAGTAGTAGGCAGGGACAGCCCCAGCATTTT.